Listed below are T cell receptor beta chains from one sample, sequenced in a study of CD8+ T cells in alopecia areata. Sequenced by immunoSEQ multiplex PCR; TCRdb stores in-frame clones only, minus some. The table lists 170,000 or so clones, around 58% of them singletons, with approximately 12% in the top ten. This material consisted of CD8+ T cells sorted from blood, taken at week 24, from a patient treated with tofacitinib. The receptor source for this set is a human donor with alopecia areata. CDR3s include the opening cysteine and the closing phenylalanine or tryptophan. Each record gives: V gene, J gene, CDR3 protein.

TRBV6-5,TRBJ2-3,CASSLSSTDTQYF
TRBV2,TRBJ1-5,CASSEALGYDQPQHF
TRBV5-4,TRBJ2-7,CASSGPGTGASYEQYF
TRBV27,TRBJ2-3,CASRSQGADTQYF
TRBV29-1,TRBJ2-7,CSVEVVDRGGYEQYF
TRBV7-8,TRBJ2-7,CASSQRDSFYEQYF
TRBV6-6,TRBJ2-2,CASSKTRGELFF
TRBV30,TRBJ2-2,CATGHSTGELFF
TRBV9,TRBJ1-6,CASGGNNSPLHF
TRBV30,TRBJ1-2,CAWVPAEGGPYAQYGYTF
TRBV6-5,TRBJ2-7,CASSYSQGGFYEQYF
TRBV5-6,TRBJ2-1,CASSWLLGGNEQFF
TRBV15,TRBJ1-2,CATSPPGVGYGYTF
TRBV6-5,TRBJ1-2,CASRQGGDGYTF
TRBV30,TRBJ2-1,CAWSGVLMYNEQFF
TRBV6-5,TRBJ1-1,CASRLKGGTEAFF
TRBV30,TRBJ1-1,CAWSVGNTEAFF
TRBV15,TRBJ1-2,CATSRDSVSEGYTF
TRBV4-1,TRBJ2-3,CASSHTSGASGGYTDTQYF
TRBV4-1,TRBJ2-5,CASSQDQSALDWETQYF
TRBV6-1,TRBJ1-3,CASEVGLWGNTIYF
TRBV27,TRBJ1-6,CASSLAGQVGSPLHF
TRBV4-1,TRBJ2-1,CASSQEAGGLVAYNEQFF
TRBV2,TRBJ1-1,CASTRTGHEAFF
TRBV4-1,TRBJ2-2,CASSQDSVGELFF
TRBV27,TRBJ2-3,CASSLRGAGTDTQYF